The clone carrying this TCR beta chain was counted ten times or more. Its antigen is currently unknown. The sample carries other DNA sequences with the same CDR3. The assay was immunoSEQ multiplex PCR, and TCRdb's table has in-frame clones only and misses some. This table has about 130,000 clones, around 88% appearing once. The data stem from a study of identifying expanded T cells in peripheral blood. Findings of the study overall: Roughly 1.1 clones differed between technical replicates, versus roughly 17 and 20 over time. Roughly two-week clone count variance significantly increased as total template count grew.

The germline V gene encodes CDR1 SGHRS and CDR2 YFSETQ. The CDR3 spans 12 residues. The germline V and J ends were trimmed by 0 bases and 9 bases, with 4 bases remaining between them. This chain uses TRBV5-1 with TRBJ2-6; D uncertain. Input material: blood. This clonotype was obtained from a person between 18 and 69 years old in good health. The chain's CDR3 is CASSLEDNVLTF. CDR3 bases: TGCGCCAGCAGCTTGGAGGACAACGTCCTGACTTTC.